This T cell receptor (beta chain) was captured in a study of T-cell reconstitution after alpha-beta-depleted transplantation in children. V was clipped by 2 bases and J by 4 bases, with 11 bases between them. The CDR3 contains 15 residues. Study-level points and caveats: It was reported that alpha-beta T cells came from several hundred expanded graft clones (about two months after transplant). The origin of high day-60 TCRbeta diversity in some patients lay in surviving recipient T cells and thymic progenitors.

Library preparation (for TCRbeta) was performed with unique molecular identifiers. TCRdb reprocessed the PCR reads via MiXCR and lists one record per CDR3 protein. The data hold 450,000 to 550,000 distinct CDR3 sequences, with 11% observed a single time. Ten or more counts support this clonotype. Its specificity is not known. This sequence joins TRBV12-3 or TRBV12-4 and TRBJ1-4, with unresolved D. The source of this sequence is a female patient between 2 and 10 years old who had a stem cell transplant for aplastic anemia, so the T cells may come from the graft donor. Source: PBMCs, mostly from graft donor cells, taken 180 days after TCRalphabeta/CD19-depleted stem cell transplant. The CDR3 region has the DNA TGTGCCAGCAGTTTAACGAGGCTCAATAATGAAAAACTGTTTTTT. This codes for CASSLTRLNNEKLFF.